Given below is one T cell receptor (beta chain) in context. One end of the junction varies from germline; a read error may be responsible. Sequenced by immunoSEQ multiplex PCR; TCRdb stores in-frame clones only, minus some. The data contain roughly 180,000 clones, less than 85% of them singletons. In germline, CDR1 is SGHDN, CDR2 FVKESK. The CDR3 sequence is 14 residues long. The sample comes from a study of blood T cell repertoires in COVID-19. This TCR derives from a man aged 55-75 years who had recovered from COVID-19. The material sequenced was PBMCs or T cells enriched from blood (not recorded which). The J gene is TRBJ2-3, the V gene TRBV14; TRBD2 agrees at 7 bases. Here the CDR3 reads CASSQLTSRDTQYF. The CDR3 region has the DNA TGTGCCAGCAGCCAACTGACTAGCAGAGATACGCAGTATTTT. Full variable domain (rest looked up from reference TRBV14 and TRBJ2-3): EAGVTQFPSHSVIEKGQTVTLRCDPISGHDNLYWYRRVMGKEIKFLLHFVKESKQDESGMPNNRFLAERTGGTYSTLKVQPAELEDSGVYFCASSQLTSRDTQYFGPGTRLTVL.